The clone carrying this T cell receptor beta chain was found many times. What it recognizes is unknown. This sample was taken from a study of breast tumors, draining lymph nodes, adjacent tissues. In TCRdb, the multiplex PCR reads were re-called with MiXCR into one record per CDR3 protein. This repertoire shows about 46,000 distinct CDR3 sequences, under 30% found once; its top ten account for about 8%. V lost 5 bases and J 10 bases, leaving 11 bases between the germline ends. CDR3 size: 11 residues. The study, taken as a whole, reports: Data fit most tumor T cells coming from lymph node, expanding in tumor. Tumor repertoires ranked between lymph nodes and nontumor tissue in diversity, with V and J gene preferences. Luminal-like breast cancer showed significantly greater tumor-nontumor repertoire similarity than basal-like breast cancer did. That most tumor T cells come from lymph nodes remained unproven.

The chain recombines TRBV12-3 or TRBV12-4 with TRBJ1-2, with TRBD1 as a possible D gene (6 bases). Sequences were obtained from breast tumor tissue. This TCR was recovered from a female donor with breast cancer. Some clones in this sample may be carry-over from other donors' samples. The CDR3 DNA sequence: TGTGCCAGCAGTGGCGGGGGGGCCTACACCTTC. Encoded protein: CASSGGGAYTF.